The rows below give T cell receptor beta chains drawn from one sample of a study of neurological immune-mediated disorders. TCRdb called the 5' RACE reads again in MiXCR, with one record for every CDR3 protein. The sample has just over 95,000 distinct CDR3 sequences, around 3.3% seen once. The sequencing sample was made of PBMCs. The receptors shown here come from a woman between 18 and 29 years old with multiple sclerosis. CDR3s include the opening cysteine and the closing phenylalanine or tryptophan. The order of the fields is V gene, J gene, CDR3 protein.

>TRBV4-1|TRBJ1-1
CASSQPRTGPNTEAFF
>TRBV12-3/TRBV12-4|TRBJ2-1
CASSPRPRDEQFF
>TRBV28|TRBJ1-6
CASSPAMGQGTISPLHF
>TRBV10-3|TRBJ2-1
CAISGGVDEQFF
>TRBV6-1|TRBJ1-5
CASSEQPYSNQPQHF
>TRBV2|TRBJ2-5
CASSRGGGTHVQETQYF
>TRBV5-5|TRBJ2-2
CASSPHPDRNTGELFF
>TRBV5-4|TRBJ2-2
CASSSQQGSNTGELFF
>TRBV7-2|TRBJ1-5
CASSLVGTGGSQPQHF
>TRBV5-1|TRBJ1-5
CASSLASAPWGNQPQHF
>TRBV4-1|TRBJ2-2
CASSLGQARGQVTGELFF
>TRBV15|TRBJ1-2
CATSRVDRNYGYTF
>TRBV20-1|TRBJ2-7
CSASRQGAGGRTYEQYF
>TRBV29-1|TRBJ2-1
CSVDGRIYNEQFF
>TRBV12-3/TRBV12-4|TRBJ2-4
CASSWLPTREAKNIQYF
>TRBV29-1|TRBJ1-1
CSVERGTANTEAFF
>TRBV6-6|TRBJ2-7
CASAPPPKAYEQYF
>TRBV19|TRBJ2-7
CASSMAVGLTEQYF
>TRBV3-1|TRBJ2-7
CASSQDAGQGMSYEQYF
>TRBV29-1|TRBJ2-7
CSVEAGTGSYEQYF
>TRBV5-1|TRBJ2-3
CASSLIAGGRVTDTQYF
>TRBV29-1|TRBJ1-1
CSVPVGGTEAFF
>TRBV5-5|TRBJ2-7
CASSWDRVTGAYEQYF
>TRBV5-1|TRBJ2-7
CASSLADGSYEQYF
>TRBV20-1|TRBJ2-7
CSANPSSYEQYF
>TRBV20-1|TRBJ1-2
CSAFDSYGYTF
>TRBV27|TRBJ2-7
CASSPINGLIYEQYF
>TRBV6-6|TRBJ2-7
CASSTRSGRGSYEQYF
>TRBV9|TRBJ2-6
CASSASGTGVSGANVLTF
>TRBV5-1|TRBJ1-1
CASKGGTANTEAFF
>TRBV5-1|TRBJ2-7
CASSPRTGPYEQYF
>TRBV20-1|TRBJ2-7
CSATPFSGPYEQYF
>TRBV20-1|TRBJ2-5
CSARVPAQETQYF
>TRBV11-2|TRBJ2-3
CASSLGGAPQYF
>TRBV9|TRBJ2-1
CASSERQLSPKTNEQFF
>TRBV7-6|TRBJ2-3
CASSFADLDSDTQYF
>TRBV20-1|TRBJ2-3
CSASGAPSGSPDTQYF
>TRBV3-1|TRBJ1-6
CASSQDGLTQTGFSPLHF
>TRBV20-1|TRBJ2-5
CSARVLSSGRVKTQYF
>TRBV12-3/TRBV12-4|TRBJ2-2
CASSLDFTGELFF
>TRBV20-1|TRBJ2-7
CSARGDSTYEQYF
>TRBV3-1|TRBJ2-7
CASSVDHSSYEQYF
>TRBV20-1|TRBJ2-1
CSARWLAGGSNNEQFF
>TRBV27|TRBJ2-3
CASSRSPTGTDTQYF
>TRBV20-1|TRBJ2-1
CSARDHYTGAVFF
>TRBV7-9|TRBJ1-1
CASVPGGVRVNTEAFF
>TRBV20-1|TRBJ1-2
CSASLGTGLNYGYTF
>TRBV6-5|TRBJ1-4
CASSYTGGVEKLFF
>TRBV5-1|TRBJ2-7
CASSIDRNSYEQYF
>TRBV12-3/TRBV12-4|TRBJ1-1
CASTRWGVRNTEAFF
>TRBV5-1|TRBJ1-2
CASSLEGGYTF
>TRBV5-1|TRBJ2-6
CASSFQGAINSGANVLTF
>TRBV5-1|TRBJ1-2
CASSSPGQSYGYTF
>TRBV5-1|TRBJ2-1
CASSNAGALYNEQFF
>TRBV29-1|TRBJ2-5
CSFGQGLRETQYF
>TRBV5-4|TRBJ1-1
CASSIQGNTEAFF